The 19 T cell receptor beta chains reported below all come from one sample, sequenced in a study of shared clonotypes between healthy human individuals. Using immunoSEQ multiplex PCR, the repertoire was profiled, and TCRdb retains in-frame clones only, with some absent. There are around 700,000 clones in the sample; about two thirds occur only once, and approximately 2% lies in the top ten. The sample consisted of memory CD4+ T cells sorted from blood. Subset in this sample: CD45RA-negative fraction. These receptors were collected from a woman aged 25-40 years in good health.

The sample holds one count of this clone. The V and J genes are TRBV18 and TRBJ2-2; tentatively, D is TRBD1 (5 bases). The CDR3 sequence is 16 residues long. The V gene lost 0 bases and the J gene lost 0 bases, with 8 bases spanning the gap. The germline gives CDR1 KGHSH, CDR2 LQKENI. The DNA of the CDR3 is TGTGCCAGCTCACCACCCCAGGGTTCGAACACCGGGGAGCTGTTTTTT. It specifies CASSPPQGSNTGELFF.

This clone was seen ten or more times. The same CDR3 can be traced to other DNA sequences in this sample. CDR3 DNA: TGCGCCAGCAGCTTGGAGGGCGGGAGTACAGATACGCAGTATTTT. Translation: CASSLEGGSTDTQYF. This chain uses TRBV5-1 with TRBJ2-3; 7 nucleotides line up with TRBD2. The V gene end was trimmed by 0 bases and the J gene end by 3 bases; junction bases not matched to a gene: 4. Per germline, CDR1 SGHRS and CDR2 YFSETQ. This CDR3 has 15 residues.

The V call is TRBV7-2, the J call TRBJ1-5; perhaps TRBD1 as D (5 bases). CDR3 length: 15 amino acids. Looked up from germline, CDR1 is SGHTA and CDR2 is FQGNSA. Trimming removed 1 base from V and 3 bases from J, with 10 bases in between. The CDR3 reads CASSLVQGINQPQHF. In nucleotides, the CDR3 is TGTGCCAGCAGCTTAGTCCAGGGAATCAATCAGCCCCAGCATTTT.

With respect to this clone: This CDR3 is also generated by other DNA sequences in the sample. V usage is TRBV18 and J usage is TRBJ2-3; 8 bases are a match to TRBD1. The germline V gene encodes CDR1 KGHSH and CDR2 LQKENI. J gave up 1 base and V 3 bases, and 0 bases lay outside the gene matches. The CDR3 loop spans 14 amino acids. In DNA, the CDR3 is TGTGCCAGCTCACCGGGACAGGGCACAGATACGCAGTATTTT. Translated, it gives CASSPGQGTDTQYF.

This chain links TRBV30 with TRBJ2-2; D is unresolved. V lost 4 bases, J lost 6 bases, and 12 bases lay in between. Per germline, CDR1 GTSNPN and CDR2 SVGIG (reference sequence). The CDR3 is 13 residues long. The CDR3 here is CAWMRGGSGELFF. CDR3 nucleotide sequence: TGTGCCTGGATGAGAGGTGGTTCCGGGGAGCTGTTTTTT.

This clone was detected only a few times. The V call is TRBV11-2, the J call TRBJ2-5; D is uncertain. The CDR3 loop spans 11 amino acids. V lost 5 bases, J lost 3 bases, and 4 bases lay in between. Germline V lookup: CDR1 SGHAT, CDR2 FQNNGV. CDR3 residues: CASSQKETQYF. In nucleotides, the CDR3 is TGTGCCAGCAGCCAAAAAGAGACCCAGTACTTC.

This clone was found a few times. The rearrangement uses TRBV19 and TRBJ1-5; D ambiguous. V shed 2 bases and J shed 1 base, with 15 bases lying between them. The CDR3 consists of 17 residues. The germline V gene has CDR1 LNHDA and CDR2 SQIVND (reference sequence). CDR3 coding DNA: TGTGCCAGTAGTATAATTTTGAGTCGCGGCAGCAATCAGCCCCAGCATTTT. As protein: CASSIILSRGSNQPQHF.

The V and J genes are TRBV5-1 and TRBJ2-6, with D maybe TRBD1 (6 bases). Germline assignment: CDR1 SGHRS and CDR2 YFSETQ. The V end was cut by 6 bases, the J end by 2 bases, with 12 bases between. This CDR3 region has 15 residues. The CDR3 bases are TGCGCCAGCAACACACAGGGAGCTGGGGCCAACGTCCTGACTTTC. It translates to CASNTQGAGANVLTF.

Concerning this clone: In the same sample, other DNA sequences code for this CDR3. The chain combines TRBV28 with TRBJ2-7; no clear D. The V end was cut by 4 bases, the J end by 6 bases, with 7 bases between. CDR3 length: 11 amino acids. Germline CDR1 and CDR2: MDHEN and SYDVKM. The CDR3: CASSSIREQYF. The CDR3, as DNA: TGTGCCAGCAGTTCAATCCGCGAGCAGTACTTC.

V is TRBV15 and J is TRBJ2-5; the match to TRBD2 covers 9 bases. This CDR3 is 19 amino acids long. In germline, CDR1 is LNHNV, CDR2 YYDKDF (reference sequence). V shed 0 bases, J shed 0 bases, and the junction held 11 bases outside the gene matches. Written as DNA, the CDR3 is TGTGCCACCAGCAGAGAGGAGGGATGGCTAGCGGGGAACCAAGAGACCCAGTACTTC. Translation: CATSREEGWLAGNQETQYF.

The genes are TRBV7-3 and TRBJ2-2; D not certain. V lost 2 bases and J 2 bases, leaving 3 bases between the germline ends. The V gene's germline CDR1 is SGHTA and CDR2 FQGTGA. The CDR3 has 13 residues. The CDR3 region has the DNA TGTGCCAGCAGCTTATACAACACCGGGGAGCTGTTTTTT. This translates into CASSLYNTGELFF.

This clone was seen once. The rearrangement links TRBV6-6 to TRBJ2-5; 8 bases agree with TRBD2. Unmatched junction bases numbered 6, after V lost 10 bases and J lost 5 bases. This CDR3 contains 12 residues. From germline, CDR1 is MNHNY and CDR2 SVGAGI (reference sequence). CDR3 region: CATQAGGETQYF. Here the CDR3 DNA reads TGTGCCACCCAGGCGGGGGGCGAGACCCAGTACTTC.

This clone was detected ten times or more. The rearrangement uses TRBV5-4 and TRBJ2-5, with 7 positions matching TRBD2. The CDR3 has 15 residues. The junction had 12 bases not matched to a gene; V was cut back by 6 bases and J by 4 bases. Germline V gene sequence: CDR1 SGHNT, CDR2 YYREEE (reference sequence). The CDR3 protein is CASTYGGGPGETQYF. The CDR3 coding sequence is TGTGCCAGCACCTACGGGGGAGGGCCAGGAGAGACCCAGTACTTC.

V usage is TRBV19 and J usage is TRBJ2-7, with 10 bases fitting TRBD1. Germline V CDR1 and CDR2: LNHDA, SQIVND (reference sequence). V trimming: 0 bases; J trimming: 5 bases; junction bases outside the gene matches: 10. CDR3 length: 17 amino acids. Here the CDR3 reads CASSIDLSPGTGDEQYF. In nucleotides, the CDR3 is TGTGCCAGTAGTATAGATCTTTCCCCCGGGACAGGGGACGAGCAGTACTTC.

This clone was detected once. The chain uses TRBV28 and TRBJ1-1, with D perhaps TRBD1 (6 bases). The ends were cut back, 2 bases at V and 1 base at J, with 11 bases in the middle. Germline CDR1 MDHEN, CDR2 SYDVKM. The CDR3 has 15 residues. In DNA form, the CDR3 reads TGTGCCAGCAGTTTAGGAACGACAGGGAACACTGAAGCTTTCTTT. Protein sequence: CASSLGTTGNTEAFF.

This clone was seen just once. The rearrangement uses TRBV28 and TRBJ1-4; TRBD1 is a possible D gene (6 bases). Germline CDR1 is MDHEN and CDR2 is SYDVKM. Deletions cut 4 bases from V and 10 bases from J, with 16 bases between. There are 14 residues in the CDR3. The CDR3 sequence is CASSSAQTGAKLFF. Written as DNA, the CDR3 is TGTGCCAGCAGTTCAGCCCAGACAGGCGCAAAACTGTTTTTT.

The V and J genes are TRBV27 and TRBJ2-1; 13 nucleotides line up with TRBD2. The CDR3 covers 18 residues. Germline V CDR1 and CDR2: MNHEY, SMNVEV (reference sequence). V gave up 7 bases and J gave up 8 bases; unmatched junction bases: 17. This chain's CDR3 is CASKRSGLAGDFFYEQFF. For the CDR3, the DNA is TGTGCCAGCAAGAGGTCCGGACTAGCGGGAGATTTTTTCTATGAGCAGTTCTTC.

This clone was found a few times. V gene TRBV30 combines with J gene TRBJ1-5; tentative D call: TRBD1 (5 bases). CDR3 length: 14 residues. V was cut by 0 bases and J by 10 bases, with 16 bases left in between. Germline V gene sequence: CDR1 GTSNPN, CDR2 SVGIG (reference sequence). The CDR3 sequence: CAWSVRGKDFPQHF. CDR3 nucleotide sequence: TGTGCCTGGAGTGTACGGGGGAAGGATTTTCCCCAGCATTTT.

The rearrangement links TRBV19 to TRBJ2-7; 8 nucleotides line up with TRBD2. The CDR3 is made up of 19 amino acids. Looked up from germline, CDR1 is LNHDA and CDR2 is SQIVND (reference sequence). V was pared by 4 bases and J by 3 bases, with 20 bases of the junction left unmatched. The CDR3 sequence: CASSTIPGGAGVTLYEQYF. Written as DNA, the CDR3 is TGTGCCAGTAGTACTATACCGGGAGGAGCGGGAGTGACACTCTACGAGCAGTACTTC.